This T cell receptor beta chain was recorded in a study of blood T cell repertoires in COVID-19. Across the study: Collection of acute and convalescent COVID-19 samples took place in the United States, Italy and Spain. The analysed material was cDNA or gDNA that came from T cells, B-cell-depleted T cells, or PBMCs.

This clone was recorded once. Residents of 24 US areas, aged roughly 18 to 89 years, made up the participants. TCRdb keeps only in-frame clones here, not all; method: immunoSEQ multiplex PCR. The sample holds 150,000 to 250,000 clones, around 87% seen once. This CDR3 has 18 amino acids. V was shortened by 0 bases and J by 5 bases, with 20 bases between the two germline ends. Germline V gene sequence: CDR1 MNHEY, CDR2 SMNVEV (reference sequence). This clonotype was sampled from a woman aged 25 to 39 who had recovered from COVID-19. Source material: PBMCs or T cells enriched from blood (not recorded which). The chain has TRBV27 and TRBJ1-5; possibly TRBD1 for D (6 bases). The CDR3 coding sequence is TGTGCCAGCAGTTTATCGCCCAGACAGGTTCCATTCGATCAGCCCCAGCATTTT. Encoded protein: CASSLSPRQVPFDQPQHF.